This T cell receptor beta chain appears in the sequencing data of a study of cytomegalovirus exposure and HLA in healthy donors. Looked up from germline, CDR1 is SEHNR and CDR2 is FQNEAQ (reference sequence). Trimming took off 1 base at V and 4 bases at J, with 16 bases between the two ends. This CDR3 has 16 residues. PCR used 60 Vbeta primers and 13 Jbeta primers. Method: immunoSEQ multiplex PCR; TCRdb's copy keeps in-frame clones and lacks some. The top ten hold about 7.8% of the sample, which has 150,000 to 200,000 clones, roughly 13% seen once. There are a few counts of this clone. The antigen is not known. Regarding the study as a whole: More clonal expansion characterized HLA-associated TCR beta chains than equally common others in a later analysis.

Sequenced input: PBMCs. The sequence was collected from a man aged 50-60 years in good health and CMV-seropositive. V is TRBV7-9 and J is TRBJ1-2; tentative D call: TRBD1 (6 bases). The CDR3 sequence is CASSLGTESTVYGYTF. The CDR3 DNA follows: TGTGCCAGCAGCTTAGGGACAGAAAGCACGGTCTATGGCTACACCTTC.